This TCR beta chain derives from a study of T cell responses to AZD1222 COVID-19 vaccine. Sequencing was performed with immunoSEQ multiplex PCR; in TCRdb, only in-frame clones are kept and a portion is missing. The sample records over 85,000 clones, around nine tenths being singletons. Study outcomes and limitations: Dominant CD4 TCR responses targeted spike regions 160-218 and 743-854. Regions left unmutated in variants are reportedly the target of nearly half of spike-specific TCRs.

Comments on this clone: What it binds is not known.

Germline CDR1 reads SGHTS; CDR2 reads YDEGEE. This CDR3 is 14 amino acids long. V lost 4 bases, J lost 3 bases, and 6 bases stayed unmatched. This clonotype was sampled from an adult who received the AZD1222 COVID-19 vaccine. This chain joins TRBV5-8 and TRBJ1-1; 7 nucleotides agree with TRBD1. The sequencing used peripheral blood, collected 28 days after the second AZD1222 dose. CDR3 amino acids: CASSPRGGYTEAFF. Here the CDR3 DNA reads TGTGCCAGCAGCCCCAGGGGGGGGTACACTGAAGCTTTCTTT.